These 20 T cell receptor beta chains were sequenced from one sample in a study of cytomegalovirus exposure and HLA in healthy donors. Only in-frame clones appear in the TCRdb table, and some are missing; sequencing was by immunoSEQ multiplex PCR. The repertoire holds about 62,000 clones, 85% to 95% seen once, with over 6.5% in the top ten. Sequencing was performed on PBMCs. These receptors were obtained from a young woman in good health and CMV-seropositive.

The chain is built from TRBV7-3 and TRBJ1-1; D is perhaps TRBD1 (6 bases). Looked up from germline, CDR1 is SGHTA and CDR2 is FQGTGA. The V and J ends lost 3 bases and 0 bases respectively, with 14 bases between them. The CDR3 loop spans 16 amino acids. This CDR3 reads CASSLGGTPMNTEAFF. Here the CDR3 DNA reads TGTGCCAGCAGCTTGGGGGGGACACCCATGAACACTGAAGCTTTCTTT.

The CDR3 spells CASSLDPGLAGLEQFF. The DNA for the CDR3 is TGTGCCAGCAGCTTAGATCCGGGACTAGCGGGGCTAGAGCAGTTCTTC. The chain recombines TRBV11-2 with TRBJ2-1; 13 bases fit TRBD2. V dropped 0 bases and J dropped 10; count of bases not matched to a gene: 6. The germline CDR1 and CDR2 sequences are SGHAT and FQNNGV. The CDR3 runs to 16 residues.

This chain joins TRBV19 and TRBJ2-1, with 9 nucleotides matching TRBD1. The CDR3 extends over 15 amino acids. V dropped 6 bases and J dropped 3; count of bases not matched to a gene: 6. Germline loops: CDR1 LNHDA, CDR2 SQIVND (reference sequence). As DNA, the CDR3 is TGTGCCAGTAGCTCCGGGACAGGGATCTACAATGAGCAGTTCTTC. Protein sequence: CASSSGTGIYNEQFF.

The chain has TRBV2 and TRBJ1-1; D might be TRBD1 (5 bases). The germline gives CDR1 SNHLY, CDR2 FYNNEI. Trimming pared 1 base from V and 0 bases from J, leaving 9 bases between. This CDR3 is 15 amino acids long. The CDR3 nucleotides read TGTGCCAGCAGTGAAGATAGGGGCATGAACACTGAAGCTTTCTTT. It specifies CASSEDRGMNTEAFF. Looking up the rest from reference TRBV2 and TRBJ1-1 gives the full variable domain: EPEVTQTPSHQVTQMGQEVILRCVPISNHLYFYWYRQILGQKVEFLVSFYNNEISEKSEIFDDQFSVERPDGSNFTLKIRSTKLEDSAMYFCASSEDRGMNTEAFFGQGTRLTVV.

This clone was seen only once. J is TRBJ1-5 and V is TRBV5-1, with 7 positions matching TRBD1. The CDR3 is made up of 14 amino acids. The V gene end was trimmed by 0 bases and the J gene end by 7 bases; junction bases not matched to a gene: 4. Germline V lookup: CDR1 SGHRS, CDR2 YFSETQ. The CDR3 here is CASSLEGAGQPQHF. The CDR3 DNA reads as TGCGCCAGCAGCTTGGAGGGGGCCGGCCAGCCCCAGCATTTT.

V is TRBV11-2 and J is TRBJ2-4, with 9 bases fitting TRBD1. Trimming at V came to 3 bases and at J to 8 bases, leaving 8 bases not matched to a gene. The CDR3 consists of 15 residues. CDR1 and CDR2 (germline): SGHAT, FQNNGV. The CDR3 DNA sequence: TGTGCCAGCAGCTTCCGCGGGACAGGGAGGGACATTCAGTACTTC. This codes for CASSFRGTGRDIQYF.

The V call is TRBV6-1, the J call TRBJ1-5; no definite D call. Germline V gene sequence: CDR1 MNHNS, CDR2 SASEGT. Trimming took off 7 bases at V and 0 bases at J, with 10 bases between the two ends. The CDR3 loop spans 14 amino acids. The CDR3 region is CASTTVYSNQPQHF. CDR3 DNA sequence: TGTGCCAGCACAACGGTTTATAGCAATCAGCCCCAGCATTTT.

This rearrangement joins TRBV4-1 to TRBJ2-2; D might be TRBD2 (5 bases). The CDR3 is 18 residues long. V lost 0 bases and J 0 bases, leaving 14 bases between the germline ends. From germline, CDR1 is MGHRA and CDR2 YSYEKL. This CDR3 is CASSQEATAAANTGELFF. The CDR3 DNA sequence: TGCGCCAGCAGCCAAGAAGCGACGGCAGCGGCGAACACCGGGGAGCTGTTTTTT.

V usage is TRBV15 and J usage is TRBJ1-1; 7 bases align to TRBD1. Looked up from germline, CDR1 is LNHNV and CDR2 is YYDKDF (reference sequence). Trimming removed 0 bases from V and 4 bases from J; junction bases left unmatched: 2. The CDR3 is 14 amino acids. CDR3 coding DNA: TGTGCCACCAGCAGAGATTGGGACAGCACTGAAGCTTTCTTT. Translated: CATSRDWDSTEAFF.

V and J are TRBV2 and TRBJ2-1; TRBD2 might be the D (6 bases). CDR1 is SNHLY, CDR2 FYNNEI, per germline. CDR3 length equals 15 residues. Trimming pared 0 bases from V and 0 bases from J, leaving 6 bases between. CDR3 nucleotides: TGTGCCAGCAGTGAAGCCGGGAGCTCCTACAATGAGCAGTTCTTC. It encodes CASSEAGSSYNEQFF.

The V call is TRBV27, the J call TRBJ1-2; possible D gene TRBD1, 5 bases. CDR3 length: 17 residues. With 3 bases removed from V and 0 bases from J, the gap between germline ends came to 17 bases. Per the germline V gene, CDR1 is MNHEY and CDR2 is SMNVEV (reference sequence). In DNA form, the CDR3 reads TGTGCCAGCAGTTTCGACGAATCGGACAAAGCTAACTATGGCTACACCTTC. It is translated as CASSFDESDKANYGYTF.

The gene calls are TRBV5-6 and TRBJ2-7, with D possibly TRBD1 on 5 matching bases. V lost 4 bases, J lost 0 bases, and 14 bases lay in between. CDR3 length: 15 residues. CDR1 and CDR2 from the germline V gene are SGHDT and YYEEEE. CDR3 sequence reads: CASSLGAFSSYEQYF. Written as DNA, the CDR3 is TGTGCCAGCAGCCTAGGGGCCTTCAGCTCCTACGAGCAGTACTTC.

This rearrangement joins TRBV2 to TRBJ1-1; D is perhaps TRBD1 (6 bases). CDR1 and CDR2 (germline): SNHLY, FYNNEI. V was trimmed by 4 bases and J by 6 bases, leaving 12 bases between them. The CDR3 length is 13 residues. DNA for the CDR3: TGTGCCAGCAGTGTCGGACAGATCGCTGAAGCTTTCTTT. Encoded protein: CASSVGQIAEAFF.

The count of this clone is one. The rearrangement uses TRBV7-2 and TRBJ2-1; TRBD1 matches at 9 bases. Germline lookup yields CDR1 SGHTA and CDR2 FQGNSA. Unmatched junction bases numbered 6, after V lost 2 bases and J lost 10 bases. CDR3 length: 14 residues. The CDR3: CASSLRGQGGEQFF. Here the CDR3 DNA reads TGTGCCAGCAGCTTACGGGGACAGGGAGGAGAGCAGTTCTTC. Full variable domain (outside the CDR3, taken from reference TRBV7-2 and TRBJ2-1): GAGVSQSPSNKVTEKGKDVELRCDPISGHTALYWYRQSLGQGLEFLIYFQGNSAPDKSGLPSDRFSAERTGGSVSTLTIQRTQQEDSAVYLCASSLRGQGGEQFFGPGTRLTVL.

The V gene is TRBV6-1, the J gene TRBJ1-1; the D is unclear. Germline CDR1 and CDR2: MNHNS and SASEGT. V dropped 7 bases and J dropped 8 bases, with 11 bases sitting between them. The CDR3 loop spans 11 amino acids. The CDR3 loop reads CASTVTQEAFF. CDR3 sequence (DNA): TGTGCCAGCACTGTGACACAAGAAGCTTTCTTT.

The rearrangement uses TRBV2 and TRBJ2-7; D perhaps matches TRBD2 (5 bases). CDR3 length: 13 amino acids. V was cut by 6 bases and J by 4 bases, with 13 bases left in between. In germline, CDR1 is SNHLY, CDR2 FYNNEI. CDR3 sequence reads: CASRGFGIYEQYF. DNA of the CDR3: TGTGCCAGCAGGGGCTTCGGGATTTACGAGCAGTACTTC.

Notes on this clone: A junction boundary mismatches the germline segment, possibly from a read error. The rearrangement links TRBV6-1 to TRBJ2-1; 8 bases fit TRBD2. The CDR3 contains 16 residues. CDR1 and CDR2 (germline): MNHNS, SASEGT. CDR3 sequence reads: CASSEDGGAYLHEQFF. CDR3 sequence (DNA): TGTGCCAGCAGCGAAGACGGGGGGGCCTACCTCCATGAGCAGTTCTTC.

The gene calls are TRBV11-2 and TRBJ2-1; TRBD2 agrees at 11 bases. The J segment lost 3 bases and the V segment lost 5 bases, leaving 3 bases of the junction unmatched. The length of the CDR3 is 15 residues. Germline lookup yields CDR1 SGHAT and CDR2 FQNNGV. This CDR3 is CASSIGTSGYNEQFF. DNA of the CDR3: TGTGCCAGCAGCATCGGGACTAGCGGCTACAATGAGCAGTTCTTC.

The chain joins TRBV19 to TRBJ2-2; possible D gene TRBD1, 5 bases. The CDR3 is 13 residues long. Germline V gene lookup returns CDR1 LNHDA and CDR2 SQIVND (reference sequence). V gave up 6 bases and J gave up 5 bases, with 10 bases separating them. CDR3 sequence reads: CASRGQGTGELFF. The CDR3 nucleotides read TGTGCCAGTAGGGGGCAGGGAACCGGGGAGCTGTTTTTT.

The CDR3 sequence is CASSLATSGGNEQFF. CDR3 nucleotide sequence: TGTGCCAGCAGCCTGGCGACTAGCGGGGGCAATGAGCAGTTCTTC. The chain links TRBV7-8 to TRBJ2-1; 12 bases agree with TRBD2. This CDR3 spans 15 amino acids. Germline-derived CDR1 and CDR2 are SGHVS and FQNEAQ. V lost 5 bases and J lost 6; bases outside the gene matches: 5.